Listed here are 30 T cell receptor beta chains from one sample, sequenced in a study of regulatory T cells in long-lasting Graves disease. Building the TCR beta libraries relied on iRepertoire HTBI primers, and CDR3 regions underwent Arm-PCR. From the multiplex PCR reads, TCRdb called clonotypes with MiXCR, one entry per CDR3 protein. Altogether roughly 700,000 distinct CDR3 sequences are present, 25% to 35% being singletons, with the ten largest covering under 50%. As for time point: persistent/refractory GD, antithyroid drugs over 5 years with positive TRAb. Researchers made the TCR library from RNA that was extracted from PBMCs. The specimen comprised peripheral blood mononuclear cells (PBMCs), sampled when the disease was refractory, from a patient treated with antithyroid drugs. The receptors come from a female donor with Graves disease.

The rearrangement uses TRBV18 and TRBJ1-5; D remains unclear. Germline-derived CDR1 and CDR2 are KGHSH and LQKENI. The CDR3 sequence is 15 residues long. The ends were cut back, 1 base at V and 0 bases at J, with 7 bases in the middle. CDR3 DNA sequence: TGTGCCAGCTCACCACTCGGGCATAGCAATCAGCCCCAGCATTTT. It yields the protein CASSPLGHSNQPQHF.

In this sample, this clonotype turned up a few times. The chain combines TRBV20-1 with TRBJ1-2; no firm D call. With 0 bases removed from V and 7 bases from J, the gap between germline ends came to 18 bases. CDR1 is DFQATT and CDR2 is SNEGSKA in the germline V gene (reference sequence). The CDR3 consists of 15 residues. DNA for the CDR3: TGCAGTGCTAGAGATGCAGGACTCCGATCCGGTGGCTACACCTTC. Translating gives CSARDAGLRSGGYTF.

The CDR3 reads CSVAGGETKNIQYF. Here the CDR3 DNA reads TGCAGCGTTGCAGGGGGCGAAACCAAAAACATTCAGTACTTC. The genes are TRBV29-1 and TRBJ2-4; TRBD1 aligns across 8 bases. V lost 4 bases to trimming and J lost 2 bases; unmatched junction nucleotides: 4. Per the germline V gene, CDR1 is SQVTM and CDR2 is ANQGSEA. The CDR3 extends over 14 amino acids.

This clonotype has a count of ten or more. The V call is TRBV28, the J call TRBJ1-2; perhaps TRBD1 as D (5 bases). V was shortened by 4 bases and J by 3 bases, with 15 bases between the two germline ends. From germline, CDR1 is MDHEN and CDR2 SYDVKM. The CDR3 has 15 amino acids. CDR3 residues: CASSYPSEGHYGYTF. CDR3 coding DNA: TGTGCCAGCAGTTACCCCAGCGAGGGGCACTATGGCTACACCTTC.

A remark on this clonotype: Germline and junction disagree at one end, which may indicate a read error. The chain employs TRBV2 and TRBJ2-2, with unresolved D. The germline gives CDR1 SNHLY, CDR2 FYNNEI. CDR3 size: 14 residues. The CDR3 DNA reads TGCGCCAGCAGCCAAGGCTCGAGAGCCGGGGAGCTGTTTTTT. Translating gives CASSQGSRAGELFF.

The CDR3 DNA reads TGCGCCAGCAGCAGCCGGGCCCCGGCCACTGAAGCTTTCTTT. This encodes CASSSRAPATEAFF. The chain is built from TRBV5-1 and TRBJ1-1, with D uncertain. In germline, CDR1 is SGHRS, CDR2 YFSETQ. The CDR3 totals 14 residues. Trimming took 4 bases from V and 4 from J, leaving 14 bases between them.

This clonotype has a handful of counts. V gene TRBV27 combines with J gene TRBJ2-5; a possible D gene is TRBD1 (5 bases). CDR1 and CDR2 (germline): MNHEY, SMNVEV (reference sequence). The CDR3 is 16 residues long. Trimming took off 1 base at V and 1 base at J, with 13 bases between the two ends. As DNA, the CDR3 is TGTGCCAGCAGTTTATTTCCAGGGCTGTCCCAAGAGACCCAGTACTTC. Translated: CASSLFPGLSQETQYF.

V usage is TRBV27 and J usage is TRBJ2-3; D call uncertain. V was shortened by 3 bases and J by 2 bases, with 12 bases between the two germline ends. Per germline, CDR1 MNHEY and CDR2 SMNVEV (reference sequence). The CDR3 is 15 amino acids. DNA of the CDR3: TGTGCCAGCAGTTTGTTTACTACGAACACAGATACGCAGTATTTT. Amino acid sequence: CASSLFTTNTDTQYF.

This rearrangement joins TRBV20-1 to TRBJ1-4; D might be TRBD1 (6 bases). The CDR3 sequence is 13 residues long. V was clipped by 4 bases and J by 7 bases, with 13 bases between them. Germline V gives CDR1 DFQATT, CDR2 SNEGSKA (reference sequence). The CDR3 nucleotides are TGCAGTGCTATGACAGGTGGTATTGAAAAACTGTTTTTT. This codes for CSAMTGGIEKLFF.

This clonotype has a handful of counts. This chain joins TRBV3-1 and TRBJ1-2, with a tentative D call TRBD1 (6 bases). Trimming pared 1 base from V and 7 bases from J, leaving 16 bases between. This CDR3 has 15 residues. Germline V gene lookup returns CDR1 LGHDT and CDR2 YNNKEL (reference sequence). The chain's CDR3 is CASSQVRTARGGYTF. CDR3 coding DNA: TGTGCCAGCAGCCAAGTGAGGACAGCCAGGGGTGGCTACACCTTC.

This clonotype has only a few counts. The J gene is TRBJ1-1, the V gene TRBV6-9, with D possibly being TRBD1 (5 bases). In germline, CDR1 is MNHGY, CDR2 SVAAGI. CDR3 size: 15 residues. V lost 1 base to trimming and J lost 6 bases, with 15 bases between them. CDR3 loop: CASSYFRTGLSEAFF. CDR3 DNA: TGTGCCAGCAGTTATTTTCGAACAGGACTTTCTGAAGCTTTCTTT.

CDR3: CASSAGDIYPYEQYF. The CDR3 nucleotides are TGTGCCAGCAGCGCCGGGGACATATACCCCTACGAGCAGTACTTC. The genes are TRBV9 and TRBJ2-7, with D maybe TRBD1 (6 bases). The CDR3 length is 15 residues. Trimming cost V 3 bases and J 2 bases, with 15 bases left between them. CDR1 is SGDLS and CDR2 is YYNGEE in the germline V gene.

The V and J genes are TRBV14 and TRBJ1-6; tentative D call: TRBD1 (6 bases). Germline V CDR1 and CDR2: SGHDN, FVKESK. V lost 0 bases to trimming and J lost 10 bases, with 16 bases between them. The CDR3 covers 16 residues. The CDR3 loop is CASSQDAGEGTSPLHF. CDR3 DNA sequence: TGTGCCAGCAGCCAAGATGCCGGGGAGGGGACATCACCCCTCCACTTT.

This chain joins TRBV28 and TRBJ1-5; no firm D call. V was shortened by 8 bases and J by 7 bases, with 18 bases between the two germline ends. CDR3 length equals 14 residues. Germline CDR1 MDHEN, CDR2 SYDVKM. In DNA, the CDR3 is TGTGCCAGCGAAAAGGGTCTACTCGAGCAGCCCCAGCATTTT. This sequence encodes CASEKGLLEQPQHF.

The chain combines TRBV9 with TRBJ2-5, with a tentative D call TRBD2 (6 bases). CDR1 SGDLS and CDR2 YYNGEE come from the germline V gene. The CDR3 length is 15 residues. The V end was cut by 0 bases, the J end by 1 base, with 10 bases between. CDR3 in DNA: TGTGCCAGCAGCGTAGGACTAGGGGCCCAAGAGACCCAGTACTTC. Its translation: CASSVGLGAQETQYF.

This clonotype was recorded a few times. The gene calls are TRBV5-4 and TRBJ2-2, with D unclear. The CDR3 covers 14 residues. Germline CDR1 is SGHNT and CDR2 is YYREEE (reference sequence). V shed 0 bases and J shed 6 bases, with 9 bases lying between them. CDR3 residues: CASSLAQFAGELFF. CDR3 nucleotide sequence: TGTGCCAGCAGCTTGGCACAGTTCGCCGGGGAGCTGTTTTTT.

The rearrangement uses TRBV30 and TRBJ1-1; TRBD1 matches at 10 bases. The CDR3 runs to 13 residues. The V segment lost 1 base and the J segment 10 bases; nucleotides outside the gene matches: 6. Germline V gene data show CDR1 as GTSNPN and CDR2 as SVGIG (reference sequence). CDR3 sequence reads: CAWSDWDRGIAFF. CDR3 bases: TGTGCCTGGAGTGATTGGGACAGGGGAATAGCTTTCTTT.

The chain recombines TRBV7-9 with TRBJ1-5; D may be TRBD1 (5 bases). V was pared by 6 bases and J by 6 bases, with 12 bases between. CDR1 is SEHNR, CDR2 FQNEAQ, per germline (reference sequence). The CDR3 is made up of 13 amino acids. CDR3 in DNA: TGTGCCAGCAGTCTGGACGGGGCTCAGCCCCAGCATTTT. Residues: CASSLDGAQPQHF. The full variable domain, completed using reference TRBV7-9 and TRBJ1-5, is DTGVSQNPRHKITKRGQNVTFRCDPISEHNRLYWYRQTLGQGPEFLTYFQNEAQLEKSRLLSDRFSAERPKGSFSTLEIQRTEQGDSAMYLCASSLDGAQPQHFGDGTRLSIL.

A word on this clonotype: Just one base apart from a much larger clone, this may be a read error. This sequence joins TRBV12-3 or TRBV12-4 and TRBJ1-5; perhaps TRBD1 as D (6 bases). The CDR3 runs 13 residues. In DNA, the CDR3 is TGTGTCAGCAGTTTGGCAGGGGTTAGGCCCCAGCATTTT. Amino acid sequence: CVSSLAGVRPQHF.

This sequence joins TRBV6-1 and TRBJ1-2, with D uncertain. The germline CDR1 and CDR2 sequences are MNHNS and SASEGT. The V and J ends lost 6 bases and 8 bases respectively, with 13 bases between them. The CDR3 is made up of 12 amino acids. CDR3 region: CASSRGGFGYTF. CDR3 coding DNA: TGTGCCAGCAGCCGAGGAGGGTTCGGCTACACCTTC.

This clonotype occurred many times. The J gene is TRBJ1-1, the V gene TRBV12-3 or TRBV12-4; D remains unclear. The ends were cut back, 6 bases at V and 5 bases at J, with 10 bases in the middle. CDR3 length equals 12 residues. Here the CDR3 DNA reads TGTGCCAGCAGCCAGCGTAGGACTGAAGCTTTCTTT. Translated, it gives CASSQRRTEAFF.

The chain links TRBV10-3 to TRBJ1-2; 8 bases align to TRBD1. With 8 bases clipped from V and 4 bases from J, the junction kept 9 bases outside the gene matches. Germline CDR1 ENHRY, CDR2 SYGVKD. The CDR3 sequence is 14 residues long. DNA of the CDR3: TGTGCCATCTGGCGGCAGGGGGCGTCCTATGGCTACACCTTC. Its translation is CAIWRQGASYGYTF.

The V gene is TRBV5-1, the J gene TRBJ2-7, with 11 bases matching TRBD2. Germline V lookup: CDR1 SGHRS, CDR2 YFSETQ. There are 15 residues in the CDR3. V gave up 4 bases and J gave up 5 bases; unmatched junction bases: 8. This CDR3 is CASSLTSGSTHEQYF. CDR3 in DNA: TGCGCCAGCAGCCTTACTAGCGGGAGTACTCACGAGCAGTACTTC. The full variable domain, rest sourced from reference TRBV5-1 and TRBJ2-7, is KAGVTQTPRYLIKTRGQQVTLSCSPISGHRSVSWYQQTPGQGLQFLFEYFSETQRNKGNFPGRFSGRQFSNSRSEMNVSTLELGDSALYLCASSLTSGSTHEQYFGPGTRLTVT.

Only a few counts were recorded for this clonotype. The V call is TRBV30, the J call TRBJ1-1; the D gene is possibly TRBD1 (5 bases). The germline V gene has CDR1 GTSNPN and CDR2 SVGIG (reference sequence). CDR3 size: 13 residues. V was cut by 0 bases and J by 6 bases, with 11 bases left in between. As DNA, the CDR3 is TGTGCCTGGAGTGTACCAGGGCGTTCTGAAGCTTTCTTT. It encodes CAWSVPGRSEAFF. Full variable domain (missing parts from reference TRBV30 and TRBJ1-1): SQTIHQWPATLVQPVGSPLSLECTVEGTSNPNLYWYRQAAGRGLQLLFYSVGIGQISSEVPQNLSASRPQDRQFILSSKKLLLSDSGFYLCAWSVPGRSEAFFGQGTRLTVV.

This rearrangement joins TRBV5-5 to TRBJ1-1; D remains ambiguous. CDR1 SGHKS and CDR2 YYEKEE come from the germline V gene (reference sequence). The CDR3 extends over 13 amino acids. V gave up 4 bases and J gave up 3 bases, with 10 bases separating them. This chain's CDR3 is CASSHPADTEAFF. CDR3 in DNA: TGTGCCAGCAGCCACCCCGCGGACACTGAAGCTTTCTTT.

This clonotype was recorded a few times. The V and J genes are TRBV6-1 and TRBJ2-1; the match to TRBD2 covers 9 bases. The trim removed 5 bases at V and 3 bases at J, leaving 8 bases unmatched. CDR1 and CDR2 (germline): MNHNS, SASEGT. The CDR3 extends over 16 amino acids. Here the CDR3 reads CASSRASGKVYNEQFF. CDR3 bases: TGTGCCAGCAGTCGGGCTAGCGGGAAAGTCTACAATGAGCAGTTCTTC.

This clonotype showed up just a few times. CDR3 in DNA: TGTGCCAGCAGTAGGGATTCTACAGGGCCTAATCAGCCCCAGCATTTT. Translating gives CASSRDSTGPNQPQHF. The chain uses TRBV6-1 and TRBJ1-5, with D perhaps TRBD1 (6 bases). The CDR3 runs 16 residues. The V and J ends lost 5 bases and 4 bases respectively, with 18 bases between them. Germline V gene sequence: CDR1 MNHNS, CDR2 SASEGT.

This clonotype was seen at least ten times. This chain joins TRBV2 and TRBJ1-2; 7 bases map to TRBD1. The V gene's germline CDR1 is SNHLY and CDR2 FYNNEI. CDR3 length equals 15 residues. V dropped 6 bases and J dropped 2; count of bases not matched to a gene: 9. The CDR3 bases are TGTGCCAGCAGCCTTGGACAGGCGGCCAACTATGGCTACACCTTC. Amino acid sequence: CASSLGQAANYGYTF.

The rearrangement uses TRBV10-2 and TRBJ1-1; D not resolved. The V end was cut by 7 bases, the J end by 8 bases, with 17 bases between. Looked up from germline, CDR1 is WSHSY and CDR2 is SAAADI. The CDR3 loop spans 13 amino acids. CDR3 DNA: TGCGCCAGCAAGGAGCGTCCTGGGAACGAAGCTTTCTTT. Its protein product is CASKERPGNEAFF.

In this sample, this clonotype turned up a few times. V and J are TRBV7-3 and TRBJ1-1; 7 bases are a match to TRBD1. The CDR3 is 13 amino acids. V lost 4 bases to trimming and J lost 8 bases; unmatched junction nucleotides: 7. The germline CDR1 and CDR2 sequences are SGHTA and FQGTGA. The CDR3 loop is CASSSQGGREAFF. The DNA of the CDR3 is TGTGCCAGCAGCTCACAAGGGGGCAGGGAAGCTTTCTTT.